This paragraph covers one T cell receptor (beta chain) sequence. The clone's antigen remains unknown. No base qualities exist here, and no much larger clone lies one base off it. This specimen comes from a study of cytomegalovirus exposure and HLA in healthy donors (dated by TCRdb to the late 2010s). Looking at the study overall: An earlier analysis of approximately 600 of the donors reported approximately 270 Gb of sequence data and more than 90 million unique TCR beta sequences from about 179 million T cells. Donor age, sex, ethnicity and CMV serostatus were collected together with the repertoire data. Five DR-DQ haplotypes were treated as single units for association and clustering because of strong linkage in the cohort. Along with the roughly 610-subject first cohort, a separate validation cohort of over 90 different subjects was used. A later genetic analysis used genome-wide SNP genotypes for about 65% of the roughly 700 donors, treating that subset as a discovery cohort. Using immunosequencing, the study profiled T cell repertoires from 666 subjects and related those repertoires to cytomegalovirus serostatus. The study aimed to test whether signatures of past pathogen exposure could be identified by cataloging public T cell receptors. Every discovery cohort repertoire had been produced on one sequencing platform. Class I and class II HLA loci were covered by the typing at four-digit resolution. Of the roughly 400 genotyped donors, roughly 80% were placed in the genetic ancestry cluster associated with self-reported Caucasian donors. A later analysis re-examined previously published TCR beta repertoires from roughly 720 donors and added high-resolution HLA genotyping to investigate patterns of TCR occurrence. Across 300 to 500 genotyped donors of the cohort, an average of roughly 250,000 unique TCR beta nucleotide sequences per donor were sequenced, and approximately 17% of those sequences were non-productive. In an earlier analysis of roughly 580 of the donors, high-throughput TCR beta sequencing was used to judge whether each TCR beta V gene segment behaved as functional or pseudogenic. Around 320 gigabases of sequencing data and tens of millions of unique TCR sequences were included in an early release covering over 600 HLA-typed donors. Typing coverage differed by locus: A, B, C, DRB1 and DQB1 were typed in roughly 620-630 donors, DQA1 in 522, DPA1 in around 600, and DPB1 in just under 490. Rather than using new phenotypic data, the later analysis identified candidate immune exposures from TCR beta sequences and from how often those sequences occurred across donors. The study combined high-throughput TCR immunosequencing, statistical association of individual TCRs with disease status, and machine learning to predict cytomegalovirus infection status. Overall study outcomes, separate from this receptor: A further reported finding was that TCR beta sequences accurately predicted the HLA-A and HLA-B alleles for most subjects in the first cohort. Assigning TCR associations to individual alleles was difficult when HLA alleles, especially DR and DQ, strongly co-occurred. The authors suggested that the approach could potentially be generalized to other disease states and immunological phenotypes. Sequencing depth was assumed to be roughly uniform across donors in the presence/absence analyses, though that assumption may not hold. In a later analysis, around 15,000 TCR beta sequences were associated with specific HLA alleles at a false discovery rate of 0.05. A later analysis found that HLA-associated TCR beta chains were more clonally expanded and had lower generation probabilities than equally common non-associated chains. A later genetic analysis reported fewer N-insertions in productive TCRs among donors in an Asian-associated ancestry cluster than the roughly 700-donor mean. In a later analysis, TCR association rates were found to vary across HLA loci, with the most associated TCRs seen for DRB1 alleles and the fewest for HLA-C alleles. In a later genetic analysis, a missense DCLRE1C variant was associated with V-gene and J-gene trimming of TCR beta chains, and the association was replicated in an independent cohort. For the cohort, immune exposure information was limited to CMV serostatus. Because counts were too low, under 20 rarely observed V segments, including chromosome 9 orphons, were left out of the earlier analysis of 587 of the donors. The classifier was reported to diagnose cytomegalovirus status with high specificity and sensitivity in both the original and validation cohorts. In vitro tests confirmed that three of the cytomegalovirus-associated TCR beta chains recognize cytomegalovirus antigens. According to a later analysis, most CMV-associated TCR beta chains appeared to be HLA-restricted, and the HLA associations seemed to be driven largely by CMV exposure. Because HLA typing was missing for some donors at each locus, association tests included only the typed subset. An earlier analysis of approximately 600 of the donors showed that most TCR beta V segments appeared in productive rearrangements either about 90% or about 30% of the time, which broadly matched IMGT annotations. A cluster of highly shared sequence variants was judged likely to represent a technical artifact of the sequencing pipeline. Only TCR beta chains were sequenced in this cohort, and the absence of alpha or paired-chain data limited detectable features. Some IMGT-functional V segments, including TRBV6-2 and TRBV6-3, could not be told apart with the 87-base-pair reads, so those segments were excluded. In a later analysis, several top co-occurrence clusters were reported to appear linked to parvovirus B19, influenza, CMV and Epstein-Barr virus. Most TCR sequences were observed very rarely across donors, whereas some public TCRs were present in many individuals. The study listed around 160 TCR beta chains as associated with cytomegalovirus. Correlated functional status among segregating V segments might reflect linkage disequilibrium, but an unknown experimental factor could not be ruled out.

V is shortened by 0 bases, J by 3 bases, and the region joining them spans 12 bases. From the cysteine through the phenylalanine, the CDR3 covers 15 amino acids. Only CDR3 DNA remains: 45 bases, in frame from the first base. The germline V gene specifies SGHNT as CDR1 and YENEEA as CDR2. The cohort comprised 710 or so healthy bone marrow donors. At the time of sampling, every cohort member was nominally healthy, though immune exposures that went unrecorded were likely present. The donor was CMV seronegative and belonged to the group of 352 seronegative cohort members. Every donor gave a peripheral blood sample, and the peripheral blood mononuclear cells from that sample were used for TCR beta sequencing. The Qiagen DNeasy Blood Extraction Kit was used to extract genomic DNA from the blood cell samples. The method was the immunoSEQ multiplex PCR assay. For the multiplex PCR, a mixture combining 60 forward primers for TCR Vbeta segments and 13 reverse primers for TCR Jbeta segments was used. The CDR3 region of rearranged TCR beta genes was amplified from genomic DNA by a multiplex PCR assay. The amplified TCR beta libraries were sequenced on the Illumina HiSeq System as 87-base-pair reads. On the study's bioinformatics: A later analysis tallied approximately 87 million unique TCR beta chains across the 660 or so repertoires, and about 12 million of those chains were shared by two or more donors. A nearest-neighbor algorithm error-corrected the raw reads and collapsed the reads into unique sequences, merging closely related sequences to remove PCR and sequencing errors. CDR3 sequences were aligned to IMGT reference sequences to assign V, D and J gene segments. Each retained sequence needed at least a six-nucleotide match to both a V gene segment and a J gene segment. A rearrangement counted as productive if the CDR3 had no stop codons and remained in frame with V and J, and every other rearrangement counted as non-productive. Following IMGT convention, CDR3 was defined as the stretch from the second conserved V-encoded cysteine up to the conserved J-encoded phenylalanine. The earlier analysis of 587 of the donors excluded sequences that lacked an unambiguous match to a single V gene segment. In an earlier analysis of 587 of the donors, V segments were called functional above 56.7% productive rearrangements and were called segregating when the between-donor standard deviation exceeded 5%. A statistical classification framework was built to diagnose cytomegalovirus status from the catalog of TCR beta chain sequences. A later analysis assigned V and J genes by comparing TCR nucleotide sequences with IMGT/GENE-DB human TR gene sequences. In a later analysis, CDR3 sequences and most-parsimonious VDJ recombination scenarios were assigned using the TCRdist pipeline. A later analysis defined each TCR beta chain by its CDR3 amino acid sequence plus V-gene family, and excluded reads lacking a unique V-gene family. In a later analysis, around 650 highly shared, low-generation-probability nucleotide sequences were removed to address suspected cross-contamination and a sequencing artifact. In a later analysis, a clonal expansion index for each public chain was calculated from normalized within-repertoire ranks of inferred template counts. In a later analysis, generation probabilities were computed using a VDJ recombination model fitted to out-of-frame rearrangements, and the results were checked against IGoR. In a later analysis, hypergeometric tests were used to score TCR-TCR, TCR-HLA and TCR-CMV co-occurrence, with a repertoire-size bias correction applied to TCR pairs. False discovery rates were estimated in a later analysis by permuting HLA or CMV assignments 20 times. In a later analysis, co-occurring TCRs were grouped with DBSCAN, and TCRdist sequence similarity was added when clustering was performed within HLA-allele-positive subsets. For co-occurrence clustering, repertoires with fewer than 30,000 or more than 120,000 public chains were excluded, along with four to six repertoires with anomalous nucleotide sharing. Drawn from immuneACCESS, this table holds only the in-frame rearrangements with V and J called that TCRdb kept. Clones are partly lost; checked studies trace under half to an unresolved V gene and leave the rest unexplained. V, J and clone size reflect that table, while D and trimming were determined from the DNA. The sample table contains approximately 85,000 clones; only one count was recorded for around 80% of them. The top ten clones comprise 6% to 9.5% of the sample.

The clonotype originates from a young man in good health and CMV-seronegative. Sequenced: PBMCs. This chain joins TRBV11-3 to TRBJ2-7; TRBD1 is a weak D gene call, 6 bases matching. CDR3 region: CASSLESGVLYEQYF. The sequence in DNA is TGTGCCAGCAGCTTAGAATCAGGGGTCCTCTACGAGCAGTACTTC.